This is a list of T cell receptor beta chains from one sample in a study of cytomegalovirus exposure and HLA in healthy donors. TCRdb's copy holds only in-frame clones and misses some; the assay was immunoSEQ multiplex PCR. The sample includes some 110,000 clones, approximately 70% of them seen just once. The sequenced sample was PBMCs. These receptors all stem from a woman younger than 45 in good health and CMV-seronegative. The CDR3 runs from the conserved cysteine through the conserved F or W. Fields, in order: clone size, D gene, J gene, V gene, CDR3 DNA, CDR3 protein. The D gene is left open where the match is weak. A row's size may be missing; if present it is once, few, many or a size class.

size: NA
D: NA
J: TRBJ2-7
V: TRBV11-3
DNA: TGTGCCAGCAGCTTAGGTGGGGGGGCGGGGTACGAGCAGTACTTC
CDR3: CASSLGGGAGYEQYF

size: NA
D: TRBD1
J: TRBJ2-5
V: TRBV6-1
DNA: TGTGCCAGCAGTAGCGGGACAGGGGATTTAGAGACCCAGTACTTC
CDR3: CASSSGTGDLETQYF

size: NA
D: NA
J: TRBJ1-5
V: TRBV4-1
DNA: TGCGCCAGCAGCCAAGATCATGCTGAGTATCAGCCCCAGCATTTT
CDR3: CASSQDHAEYQPQHF

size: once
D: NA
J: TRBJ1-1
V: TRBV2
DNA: TGTGCCAGCAGTGAAAGAGTCCTAGGTAACACTGAAGCTTTCTTT
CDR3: CASSERVLGNTEAFF

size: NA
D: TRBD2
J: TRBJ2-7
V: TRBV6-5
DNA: TGTGCCAGCAGGTCCGGGACTAGCGTATACGAGCAGTACTTC
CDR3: CASRSGTSVYEQYF

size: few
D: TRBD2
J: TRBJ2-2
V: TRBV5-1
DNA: TGCGCCAGCAGTCGGCTAGCGGGAGGAGGCGGGGAGCTGTTTTTT
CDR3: CASSRLAGGGGELFF

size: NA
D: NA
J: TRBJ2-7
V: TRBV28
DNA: TGTGCCAGCAGTTTATCAGTGGACACAGGCGAGCAGTACTTC
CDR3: CASSLSVDTGEQYF

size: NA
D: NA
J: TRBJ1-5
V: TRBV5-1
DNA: TGCGCCAGCAGCCCTTTCCCCGACAGGTCAGATCAGCCCCAGCATTTT
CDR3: CASSPFPDRSDQPQHF

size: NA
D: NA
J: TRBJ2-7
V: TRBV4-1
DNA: TGCGCCAGCAGCCAAGATTGGAAAAGAGGCTACGAGCAGTACTTC
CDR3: CASSQDWKRGYEQYF

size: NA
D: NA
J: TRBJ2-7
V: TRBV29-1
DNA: TGCAGCGTTGAGTCTGACAGCTCCTACGAGCAGTACTTC
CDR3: CSVESDSSYEQYF

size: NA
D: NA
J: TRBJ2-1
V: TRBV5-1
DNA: TGCGCCAGCAGCAGCACAGAATACAATGAGCAGTTCTTC
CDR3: CASSSTEYNEQFF

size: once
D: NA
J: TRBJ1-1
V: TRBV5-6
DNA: TGTGCCAGCAGCATTGAGACAGGAAAACCTGAAGCTTTCTTT
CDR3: CASSIETGKPEAFF

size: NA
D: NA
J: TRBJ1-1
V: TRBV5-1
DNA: TGCGCCAGCAGCTTAACCAGGGCCCTGAACACTGAAGCTTTCTTT
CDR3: CASSLTRALNTEAFF

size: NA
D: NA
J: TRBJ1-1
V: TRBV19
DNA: TGTGCCAGTAGTCATACATCGAACACTGAAGCTTTCTTT
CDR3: CASSHTSNTEAFF

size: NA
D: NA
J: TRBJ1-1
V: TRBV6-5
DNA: TGTGCCAGCACCCTACAGGGCGCGGACACTGAAGCTTTCTTT
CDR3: CASTLQGADTEAFF

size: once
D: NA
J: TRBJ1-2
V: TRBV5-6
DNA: TGTGCCAGCAGCTTGGATCCCCGTCGCTACACCTTC
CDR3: CASSLDPRRYTF

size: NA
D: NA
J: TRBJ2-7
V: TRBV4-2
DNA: TGTGCCAGCAGCCAAGATCGGACGGAGGCAAGCTACGAGCAGTACTTC
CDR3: CASSQDRTEASYEQYF

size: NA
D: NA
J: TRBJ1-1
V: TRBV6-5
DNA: TGTGCCAGCAGTCGACAGGCAACGAACACTGAAGCTTTCTTT
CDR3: CASSRQATNTEAFF

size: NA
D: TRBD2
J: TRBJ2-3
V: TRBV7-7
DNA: TGTGCTAGCAGCCCCGAGATCGCGGGGGGGCGGGGAGATACGCAGTATTTT
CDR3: CASSPEIAGGRGDTQYF